The source of this T cell receptor (beta chain) is a study of blood T cell repertoires in COVID-19. About the study: The origin of the acute and convalescent COVID-19 samples was the United States, Italy and Spain. In each case, the material was cDNA or gDNA derived from T cells, B-cell-depleted T cells, or PBMCs.

Source study methods: Reference gene primer amplification gave nucleated cell count estimates. The table came from immunoSEQ multiplex PCR; TCRdb's copy has only in-frame clones and leaves some out. V, J and clone size were drawn from that table, and D and trimming were deduced from the DNA. The sample has about 120,000 clones, 85% to 90% seen once; the top ten hold 7.5% to 9%. The CDR3 has 15 residues. Trimming took 0 bases from V and 9 from J, leaving 16 bases between them. Germline V gene data show CDR1 as LGHDT and CDR2 as YNNKEL (reference sequence). This chain joins TRBV3-1 (or the pseudogene TRBV3-2) and TRBJ2-3, with D possibly being TRBD2 (5 bases). The receptor comes from an older man who had recovered from COVID-19. What was sequenced was peripheral blood. The DNA of the CDR3 is TGTGCCAGCAGCCAAGAAAGACCGGGGAGTAGCACGCAGTATTTT. Protein: CASSQERPGSSTQYF.